The 31 T cell receptor beta chains below were found in one sample sequenced in a study of T-cell memory formation after mild COVID-19. TCRdb re-analysed the 5' RACE reads in MiXCR, keeping a single row per CDR3 protein. The data contain roughly 480,000 distinct CDR3 sequences, approximately 25% of them singletons. The sample consisted of PBMCs or a T cell subset sorted from them (not recorded which). The receptors come from an adult woman who had mild COVID-19 (a few samples of this study predate the infection). Cell type and time point are not known.

This rearrangement joins TRBV7-8 to TRBJ1-1; 7 bases match TRBD1. The CDR3 is 15 residues long. Germline V CDR1 and CDR2: SGHVS, FQNEAQ. V lost 3 bases, J lost 0 bases, and 4 bases stayed unmatched. The CDR3 sequence: CASSLGQWVNTEAFF. The DNA for the CDR3 is TGTGCCAGCAGCTTGGGACAGTGGGTGAACACTGAAGCTTTCTTT.

V gene TRBV6-2 or TRBV6-3 combines with J gene TRBJ2-7; D could derive from TRBD1 or TRBD2 (6 bases each). V was shortened by 7 bases and J by 3 bases, with 19 bases between the two germline ends. The length of the CDR3 is 15 residues. Germline values: CDR1 MNHEY, CDR2 SVGEGT. CDR3 sequence: CASTDEGGVIYEQYF. CDR3 DNA: TGTGCCAGCACCGACGAGGGGGGAGTAATCTACGAGCAGTACTTC.

The chain joins TRBV27 to TRBJ2-3, with 7 bases matching TRBD2. CDR1 is MNHEY, CDR2 SMNVEV, per germline (reference sequence). V shed 8 bases and J 5 bases; nucleotides not matched to a gene: 7. This CDR3 is 13 amino acids long. The CDR3 DNA sequence: TGTGCCAGCGGGAGGGGCGGGGGAGATACGCAGTATTTT. This encodes CASGRGGGDTQYF.

In its sample, this clonotype was seen a few times. The J gene is TRBJ2-1, the V gene TRBV14; TRBD2 matches at 11 bases. The V and J ends lost 4 bases and 2 bases, in that order; junction bases with no gene match: 4. There are 16 residues in the CDR3. Germline CDR1 is SGHDN and CDR2 is FVKESK. This CDR3 reads CASSLLAGVAYNEQFF. CDR3 coding DNA: TGTGCCAGCAGCCTACTAGCGGGAGTCGCCTACAATGAGCAGTTCTTC.

This clonotype was counted a few times. V and J are TRBV9 and TRBJ2-7; a possible D gene is TRBD1 (5 bases). V was clipped by 0 bases and J by 3 bases, with 10 bases between them. Looked up from germline, CDR1 is SGDLS and CDR2 is YYNGEE. The CDR3 runs to 14 residues. The CDR3 here is CASSVGAQGYEQYF. In DNA form, the CDR3 reads TGTGCCAGCAGCGTAGGAGCCCAGGGCTACGAGCAGTACTTC.

This sequence joins TRBV20-1 and TRBJ2-7, with 9 bases matching TRBD1. CDR1 and CDR2 (germline): DFQATT, SNEGSKA (reference sequence). This CDR3 contains 12 residues. The DNA for the CDR3 is TGCAGCCCGGGACAGGGCCCTGGCGAGCAGTACTTC. Translation gives CSPGQGPGEQYF.

The rearrangement links TRBV4-1 to TRBJ2-3; maybe TRBD1 (5 bases). In germline, CDR1 is MGHRA, CDR2 YSYEKL. The CDR3 contains 17 residues. V dropped 1 base and J dropped 0 bases, with 14 bases sitting between them. DNA for the CDR3: TGCGCCAGCAGCCAAGTGAGGACAAGTACTAGCACAGATACGCAGTATTTT. Amino acid sequence: CASSQVRTSTSTDTQYF.

This chain connects TRBV7-8 to TRBJ2-7; D perhaps matches TRBD1 (5 bases). This CDR3 spans 14 amino acids. Trimming pared 4 bases from V and 3 bases from J, leaving 13 bases between. Germline V gene lookup returns CDR1 SGHVS and CDR2 FQNEAQ. The chain's CDR3 is CASSSVDSFYEQYF. The DNA of the CDR3 is TGTGCCAGCAGCTCCGTCGACAGCTTCTACGAGCAGTACTTC.

The V and J genes are TRBV29-1 and TRBJ1-1; no reliable D call. Trimming stripped 4 bases from V and 8 bases from J, with 11 bases between. The CDR3 spans 11 residues. Per the germline V gene, CDR1 is SQVTM and CDR2 is ANQGSEA. The CDR3 region has the DNA TGCAGCGTTGTTCAGTTAGGCGAAGCTTTCTTT. Its translation: CSVVQLGEAFF. Full variable domain (rest looked up from reference TRBV29-1 and TRBJ1-1): SAVISQKPSRDICQRGTSLTIQCQVDSQVTMMFWYRQQPGQSLTLIATANQGSEATYESGFVIDKFPISRPNLTFSTLTVSNMSPEDSSIYLCSVVQLGEAFFGQGTRLTVV.

This chain connects TRBV4-1 to TRBJ2-1; 14 nucleotides align to TRBD2. Losses at the gene ends were 5 bases for V and 4 bases for J; bases not matched to a gene: 10. Germline V gives CDR1 MGHRA, CDR2 YSYEKL. CDR3 length equals 18 residues. CDR3 protein: CASSEPTGTSGGYNEQFF. CDR3 DNA: TGCGCCAGCAGCGAACCGACCGGGACTAGCGGGGGTTACAATGAGCAGTTCTTC.

In this sample, this clonotype turned up a few times. J is TRBJ2-7 and V is TRBV5-6, with 8 bases that match TRBD2. The CDR3 sequence is 18 residues long. CDR1 and CDR2 from the germline V gene are SGHDT and YYEEEE. V gave up 0 bases and J gave up 0 bases; unmatched junction bases: 11. The CDR3 DNA sequence: TGTGCCAGCAGCTTGGGGCTTATAAGGAGCGGGAGCTCCTACGAGCAGTACTTC. It translates to CASSLGLIRSGSSYEQYF.

The rearrangement joins TRBV5-1 to TRBJ1-1; 8 bases agree with TRBD1. J lost 0 bases, V lost 3 bases, and 4 bases had no gene match. The V gene's germline CDR1 is SGHRS and CDR2 YFSETQ. The CDR3 is made up of 15 amino acids. In DNA, the CDR3 is TGCGCCAGCAGCTGGGGACAGGCGATGAACACTGAAGCTTTCTTT. Translation gives CASSWGQAMNTEAFF.

This rearrangement joins TRBV4-3 to TRBJ2-1; the match to TRBD2 covers 8 bases. V gave up 0 bases and J gave up 4 bases; unmatched junction bases: 8. CDR1 is LGHNA and CDR2 is YSLEER in the germline V gene. The CDR3 is 17 residues long. The CDR3 is CASSQDLGLEGYNEQFF. The CDR3 DNA sequence: TGCGCCAGCAGCCAAGATTTGGGACTAGAGGGTTACAATGAGCAGTTCTTC.

The rearrangement uses TRBV29-1 and TRBJ1-1; D call uncertain. The germline V and J ends were trimmed by 1 base and 1 base, with 7 bases remaining between them. This CDR3 comprises 13 residues. The germline V gene encodes CDR1 SQVTM and CDR2 ANQGSEA. As DNA, the CDR3 is TGCAGCGTTGAAGTAGGACCGAACACTGAAGCTTTCTTT. Protein product: CSVEVGPNTEAFF. The full variable domain, completed using reference TRBV29-1 and TRBJ1-1, is SAVISQKPSRDICQRGTSLTIQCQVDSQVTMMFWYRQQPGQSLTLIATANQGSEATYESGFVIDKFPISRPNLTFSTLTVSNMSPEDSSIYLCSVEVGPNTEAFFGQGTRLTVV.

The chain couples TRBV5-1 to TRBJ2-7; TRBD1 matches at 8 bases. This CDR3 is 17 amino acids long. Trimming at V came to 0 bases and at J to 1 base, leaving 9 bases not matched to a gene. The germline CDR1 and CDR2 sequences are SGHRS and YFSETQ. DNA of the CDR3: TGCGCCAGCAGCTTGGCCTTCTCCGGGACAGGTTCCTACGAGCAGTACTTC. Its translation is CASSLAFSGTGSYEQYF. Supplemented by reference TRBV5-1 and TRBJ2-7, the full variable domain reads KAGVTQTPRYLIKTRGQQVTLSCSPISGHRSVSWYQQTPGQGLQFLFEYFSETQRNKGNFPGRFSGRQFSNSRSEMNVSTLELGDSALYLCASSLAFSGTGSYEQYFGPGTRLTVT.

V and J are TRBV7-2 and TRBJ1-6; 9 nucleotides match TRBD1. The germline V gene has CDR1 SGHTA and CDR2 FQGNSA. There are 17 residues in the CDR3. The trim removed 0 bases at V and 9 bases at J, leaving 9 bases unmatched. CDR3 in amino acids: CASSLAGGGQGASPLHF. DNA of the CDR3: TGTGCCAGCAGCTTAGCGGGGGGGGGACAGGGCGCTTCACCCCTCCACTTT.

Written as DNA, the CDR3 is TGTGCCAGCAGCTTGTATCGGACGGCCAGGGAGGGCTACACCTTC. Amino acid sequence: CASSLYRTAREGYTF. V gene TRBV7-9 combines with J gene TRBJ1-2; D possibly corresponds to TRBD1 (5 bases). V shed 3 bases and J shed 8 bases, with 19 bases lying between them. The CDR3 contains 15 residues. Germline CDR1 reads SEHNR; CDR2 reads FQNEAQ (reference sequence).

The CDR3 here is CARATGSDQPQHF. The CDR3 nucleotides read TGCGCCAGGGCCACCGGATCGGATCAGCCCCAGCATTTT. The chain recombines TRBV5-1 with TRBJ1-5; D remains ambiguous. The germline V gene encodes CDR1 SGHRS and CDR2 YFSETQ. With 8 bases removed from V and 5 bases from J, the gap between germline ends came to 14 bases. The length of the CDR3 is 13 residues.

This rearrangement joins TRBV25-1 to TRBJ2-6; 10 bases align to TRBD1. The CDR3 covers 17 residues. The junction had 3 bases not matched to a gene; V was cut back by 1 base and J by 3 bases. Germline V gene lookup returns CDR1 MGHDK and CDR2 SYGVNS. The CDR3 here is CASSEWDRGNGANVLTF. The CDR3 DNA reads TGTGCCAGCAGTGAATGGGACAGGGGAAATGGGGCCAACGTCCTGACTTTC.

CDR3 loop: CASSEAYLANGYTF. Here the CDR3 DNA reads TGTGCCAGCAGTGAAGCCTACCTAGCTAATGGCTACACCTTC. The V and J genes are TRBV2 and TRBJ1-2; D not certain. The germline V and J ends were trimmed by 0 bases and 6 bases, with 11 bases remaining between them. This CDR3 has 14 amino acids. Per germline, CDR1 SNHLY and CDR2 FYNNEI.

J is TRBJ1-4 and V is TRBV6-5, with 8 bases lining up with TRBD1. This CDR3 is built from 15 residues. V was clipped by 7 bases and J by 5 bases; unmatched bases: 9. CDR1 MNHEY and CDR2 SVGAGI come from the germline V gene. CDR3 coding DNA: TGTGCCAGCAACCCCTCCGGGACAGGAAATGAAAAACTGTTTTTT. As protein: CASNPSGTGNEKLFF.

V is TRBV5-1 and J is TRBJ2-1, with 9 bases identical to TRBD2. The CDR3 loop spans 17 amino acids. CDR1 is SGHRS, CDR2 YFSETQ, per germline. The trim removed 0 bases at V and 4 bases at J, leaving 8 bases unmatched. CDR3 sequence: CASSLGPSGRTYNEQFF. Written as DNA, the CDR3 is TGCGCCAGCAGCTTGGGACCAAGCGGGAGGACGTACAATGAGCAGTTCTTC.

The chain carries TRBV20-1 and TRBJ2-1; possibly TRBD1 for D (5 bases). CDR1 DFQATT and CDR2 SNEGSKA come from the germline V gene (reference sequence). V was trimmed by 3 bases and J by 6 bases, leaving 15 bases between them. CDR3 length: 14 amino acids. The CDR3 reads CSASTQAVVNEQFF. DNA of the CDR3: TGCAGTGCTAGCACACAGGCCGTCGTCAATGAGCAGTTCTTC.

This chain joins TRBV29-1 and TRBJ2-7; 9 nucleotides line up with TRBD1. Per germline, CDR1 SQVTM and CDR2 ANQGSEA. J gave up 2 bases and V 4 bases, and 9 bases lay outside the gene matches. This CDR3 is built from 15 residues. The CDR3 bases are TGCAGCGTTGTGGGGACGGGACAGGGTACCTACGAGCAGTACTTC. It encodes CSVVGTGQGTYEQYF.

A few counts support this clonotype. V and J are TRBV5-1 and TRBJ2-1, with D unresolved. CDR1 is SGHRS and CDR2 is YFSETQ in the germline V gene. V lost 2 bases, J lost 6 bases, and 6 bases lay in between. The CDR3 covers 12 residues. The CDR3 nucleotides are TGCGCCAGCAGCTTCCTAGTCAATGAGCAGTTCTTC. It is translated as CASSFLVNEQFF. Together with reference TRBV5-1 and TRBJ2-1, the CDR3 gives the full variable domain: KAGVTQTPRYLIKTRGQQVTLSCSPISGHRSVSWYQQTPGQGLQFLFEYFSETQRNKGNFPGRFSGRQFSNSRSEMNVSTLELGDSALYLCASSFLVNEQFFGPGTRLTVL.

This sequence joins TRBV5-5 and TRBJ2-1, with TRBD2 matching over 9 bases. The CDR3 sequence is 19 residues long. Trimming cost V 1 base and J 4 bases; bases outside gene matches: 15. In germline, CDR1 is SGHKS, CDR2 YYEKEE (reference sequence). CDR3 sequence: CASSLSGTDSGSKYNEQFF. For the CDR3, the DNA is TGTGCCAGCAGCTTGTCCGGGACAGATAGCGGGAGTAAGTACAATGAGCAGTTCTTC.

The chain is built from TRBV20-1 and TRBJ1-1; D gene unclear. The germline V gene encodes CDR1 DFQATT and CDR2 SNEGSKA (reference sequence). Trimming took off 0 bases at V and 5 bases at J, with 19 bases between the two ends. This CDR3 spans 16 amino acids. The CDR3 loop is CSARDLIKGVRTEAFF. The CDR3 region has the DNA TGCAGTGCTAGAGATTTGATAAAGGGAGTAAGAACTGAAGCTTTCTTT.

Ten or more counts support this clonotype. The V call is TRBV7-9, the J call TRBJ2-1; D remains ambiguous. The CDR3 is 16 residues long. Germline V gives CDR1 SEHNR, CDR2 FQNEAQ (reference sequence). Trimming took 5 bases from V and 6 from J, leaving 20 bases between them. Written as DNA, the CDR3 is TGTGCCAGCAGCCAGGTGATCCCTCTCTCCCCCAATGAGCAGTTCTTC. This gives the protein CASSQVIPLSPNEQFF. Combining the CDR3 with reference TRBV7-9 and TRBJ2-1 gives the whole variable domain DTGVSQNPRHKITKRGQNVTFRCDPISEHNRLYWYRQTLGQGPEFLTYFQNEAQLEKSRLLSDRFSAERPKGSFSTLEIQRTEQGDSAMYLCASSQVIPLSPNEQFFGPGTRLTVL.

The chain recombines TRBV20-1 with TRBJ1-1; 7 positions agree with TRBD1. The CDR3 contains 13 residues. CDR1 and CDR2 from the germline V gene are DFQATT and SNEGSKA (reference sequence). V dropped 3 bases and J dropped 5; count of bases not matched to a gene: 6. The CDR3 DNA is TGCAGTGCTAGTTCGACAGGGTGGACTGAAGCTTTCTTT. The encoded protein is CSASSTGWTEAFF.

This clonotype came up a few times. CDR3 loop: CASSKPGLAGGPPGELFF. CDR3 DNA sequence: TGCGCCAGCAGCAAGCCGGGACTAGCGGGGGGACCCCCCGGGGAGCTGTTTTTT. V is TRBV5-1 and J is TRBJ2-2, with 15 bases identical to TRBD2. Trimming at V came to 4 bases and at J to 6 bases, leaving 10 bases not matched to a gene. The CDR3 has 18 amino acids. Germline V CDR1 and CDR2: SGHRS, YFSETQ.

Only a few counts were recorded for this clonotype. The rearrangement uses TRBV10-3 and TRBJ2-7; 9 nucleotides line up with TRBD1. Germline V CDR1 and CDR2: ENHRY, SYGVKD. The CDR3 runs to 14 residues. J was trimmed by 6 bases and V by 8 bases; bases with no gene match: 11. As DNA, the CDR3 is TGTGCCATCTCCCAACCGGACAGGGGAAGCGAGCAGTACTTC. Translated: CAISQPDRGSEQYF.